This T cell receptor beta chain was observed in a study of T cell changes during pregnancy in multiple sclerosis. Here immunoSEQ multiplex PCR was the method, and the copy in TCRdb shows in-frame clones only, minus some. This table has over 80,000 clones, about nine tenths appearing once. Trimming cost V 0 bases and J 0 bases; bases outside gene matches: 3. This CDR3 comprises 16 residues. The germline V gene encodes CDR1 ENHRY and CDR2 SYGVKD. Specimen: peripheral blood, collected in the second trimester of pregnancy. J is TRBJ2-3 and V is TRBV10-3; TRBD2 agrees at 7 bases. This sequence originates from a female donor in good health, enrolled as a control in a pregnancy study. The CDR3 sequence: CAISESLAASTDTQYF. Here the CDR3 DNA reads TGTGCCATCAGTGAGTCTCTAGCGGCCAGCACAGATACGCAGTATTTT.